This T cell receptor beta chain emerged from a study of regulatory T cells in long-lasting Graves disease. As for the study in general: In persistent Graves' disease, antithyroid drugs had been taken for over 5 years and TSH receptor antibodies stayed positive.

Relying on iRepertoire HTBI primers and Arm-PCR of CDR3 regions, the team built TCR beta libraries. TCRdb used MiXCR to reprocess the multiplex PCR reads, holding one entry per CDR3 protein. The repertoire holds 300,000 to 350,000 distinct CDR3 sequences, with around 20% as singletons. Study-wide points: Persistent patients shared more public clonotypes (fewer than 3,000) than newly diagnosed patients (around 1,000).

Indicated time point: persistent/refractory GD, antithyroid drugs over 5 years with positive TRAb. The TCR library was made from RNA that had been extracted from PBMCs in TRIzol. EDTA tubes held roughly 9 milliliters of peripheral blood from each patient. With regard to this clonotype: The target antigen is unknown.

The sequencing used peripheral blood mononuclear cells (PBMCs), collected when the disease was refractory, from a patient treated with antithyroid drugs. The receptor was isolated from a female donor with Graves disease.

CDR3 in amino acids: CASSLLDGGNEKLFF. CDR3 in DNA: TGCGCCAGCAGCTTGCTGGACGGGGGGAATGAAAAACTGTTTTTT. This sequence joins TRBV5-1 and TRBJ1-4; D may be TRBD1 (5 bases). V was clipped by 1 base and J by 5 bases, with 12 bases between them. The CDR3 has 15 amino acids. Germline CDR1 reads SGHRS; CDR2 reads YFSETQ.